The T cell receptor beta chain under discussion was sequenced for a study of blood T cell repertoires in COVID-19. Profiling relied on immunoSEQ multiplex PCR, and the TCRdb table lists in-frame clones only, not all of them. The repertoire holds around 330,000 clones, with about 87% as singletons. Trimming shortened V by 0 bases and J by 2 bases, and 7 bases separated the two germline ends. This CDR3 is built from 15 residues. Germline loops: CDR1 LGHNA, CDR2 YNFKEQ. What the recovered Cohort 3 donors had was two negative PCRs, clearance, or symptom resolution. The sample taken for sequencing was PBMCs or T cells enriched from blood (not recorded which). The receptor's source is a woman aged 18 to 35 who had recovered from COVID-19. The rearrangement links TRBV4-2 to TRBJ2-2; no firm D call. CDR3: CASSQDSVNTGELFF. CDR3 sequence (DNA): TGTGCCAGCAGCCAAGACTCAGTTAACACCGGGGAGCTGTTTTTT.